What follows are 25 T cell receptor beta chains derived from one specimen sequenced in a study of persistence of HIV-infected CD4 T cells (dated by TCRdb to the early 2020s). Sample treatment or condition, as interpreted from the label and publication: suppressive antiretroviral therapy. As a nonspecific positive control representing the CD4+ T cell repertoire, cells were stimulated with anti-CD3/anti-CD28 magnetic beads. Responding CD4+ T cells were sorted by upregulation of both CD40 ligand and CD69. Their antigens remain unidentified. TCRbeta repertoires were sequenced from genomic DNA with the immunoSEQ hsTCRB assay version 4 in survey mode. Imported from immuneACCESS, the table was reduced by TCRdb to in-frame sequences with V and J called. These copies leave out some clones; in studies compared against another copy, an unresolved V gene accounts for under half, and the cause of the remainder is not known. The sample table holds tens of thousands of clones, of which about 88% were seen once. The ten largest clonotypes hold around 0.47% of the sample.

Sequenced material: CD4+ T cells sorted from PBMCs after roughly 18-hour stimulation, taken from a patient who received antiretroviral therapy. The intended sense of this specimen's cell subset or site label: CD40L+CD69+ CD4 T cells responding to anti-CD3/anti-CD28 beads, representing the overall repertoire. The receptor set was obtained from an adult woman with HIV who was CMV-seropositive.

The chain links TRBV7-8 to TRBJ2-2; D remains ambiguous. Trimming cost V 2 bases and J 1 base, with 8 bases left between them. CDR1 is SGHVS, CDR2 FQNEAQ, per germline. The CDR3 extends over 15 amino acids. The CDR3 protein is CASSLSRQNTGELFF. The CDR3 region has the DNA TGTGCCAGCAGCTTAAGCCGGCAGAACACCGGGGAGCTGTTTTTT.

The V call is TRBV11-1, the J call TRBJ2-3; D call uncertain. The V end lost 3 bases, the J end lost 5 bases, and 3 bases lay between the germline ends. Germline lookup yields CDR1 SGHAT and CDR2 FQDESV (reference sequence). This CDR3 is 11 amino acids long. CDR3 in DNA: TGTGCCAGCAGCTTTCAAGATACGCAGTATTTT. Translated, it gives CASSFQDTQYF. The whole variable domain, filled in from reference TRBV11-1 and TRBJ2-3, reads EAEVAQSPRYKITEKSQAVAFWCDPISGHATLYWYRQILGQGPELLVQFQDESVVDDSQLPKDRFSAERLKGVDSTLKIQPAELGDSAMYLCASSFQDTQYFGPGTRLTVL.

The rearrangement joins TRBV24-1 to TRBJ2-3, with 10 nucleotides matching TRBD1. V dropped 4 bases and J dropped 3; count of bases not matched to a gene: 3. CDR1 and CDR2 from the germline V gene are KGHDR and SFDVKD. This CDR3 has 15 amino acids. The CDR3 sequence: CATSERTGGTDTQYF. CDR3 DNA: TGTGCCACCAGTGAGAGGACAGGGGGAACAGATACGCAGTATTTT.

This clone was counted a single time. The chain combines TRBV7-9 with TRBJ1-4; D gene uncertain. The CDR3 totals 14 residues. V lost 3 bases and J 8 bases, leaving 13 bases between the germline ends. Germline V gene data show CDR1 as SEHNR and CDR2 as FQNEAQ (reference sequence). DNA for the CDR3: TGTGCCAGCAGCTTGGGCGGGTCGACGGAAAAACTGTTTTTT. Protein sequence: CASSLGGSTEKLFF.

The chain carries TRBV10-3 and TRBJ1-2; D not resolved. The CDR3 consists of 13 residues. Trimming stripped 4 bases from V and 6 bases from J, with 12 bases between. Germline V lookup: CDR1 ENHRY, CDR2 SYGVKD. This CDR3 is CAISGVGSNGYTF. As DNA, the CDR3 is TGTGCCATCAGTGGTGTAGGGTCTAATGGCTACACCTTC.

The V gene is TRBV10-3, the J gene TRBJ2-5, with unresolved D. V was trimmed by 0 bases and J by 5 bases, leaving 10 bases between them. CDR1 ENHRY and CDR2 SYGVKD come from the germline V gene. The CDR3 covers 14 residues. CDR3 amino acids: CAISESQFPETQYF. The CDR3 region has the DNA TGTGCCATCAGTGAGTCACAGTTCCCCGAGACCCAGTACTTC.

This clone has just one count. The chain recombines TRBV7-8 with TRBJ1-4; D remains unclear. The CDR3 has 13 amino acids. From germline, CDR1 is SGHVS and CDR2 FQNEAQ. V was clipped by 3 bases and J by 5 bases, with 7 bases between them. In DNA form, the CDR3 reads TGTGCCAGCAGCTTCCGGGGAAATGAAAAACTGTTTTTT. This encodes CASSFRGNEKLFF. Variable domain in full (rest from reference TRBV7-8 and TRBJ1-4): GAGVSQSPRYKVAKRGQDVALRCDPISGHVSLFWYQQALGQGPEFLTYFQNEAQLDKSGLPSDRFFAERPEGSVSTLKIQRTQQEDSAVYLCASSFRGNEKLFFGSGTQLSVL.

The DNA for the CDR3 is TGTGCCAGCAGTTTCCAGGGCAGCCCAAACACCATATATTTT. It encodes CASSFQGSPNTIYF. The chain recombines TRBV28 with TRBJ1-3; tentative D call: TRBD1 (5 bases). Per the germline V gene, CDR1 is MDHEN and CDR2 is SYDVKM. The CDR3 runs to 14 residues. Trimming took 3 bases from V and 6 from J, leaving 12 bases between them.

This chain uses TRBV10-3 with TRBJ1-5; no clear D. The CDR3 extends over 17 amino acids. The germline gives CDR1 ENHRY, CDR2 SYGVKD. The V end was cut by 3 bases, the J end by 0 bases, with 15 bases between. The CDR3 coding sequence is TGTGCCATCAGTGATCAGGCCTTACGGTATAGCAATCAGCCCCAGCATTTT. Residues: CAISDQALRYSNQPQHF.

This chain links TRBV29-1 with TRBJ2-5; 11 bases map to TRBD2. Germline CDR1 reads SQVTM; CDR2 reads ANQGSEA. The CDR3 sequence is 14 residues long. After removal of 6 bases from V and 5 bases from J, the junction contained 8 bases not matched to a gene. CDR3 coding DNA: TGCAGCGTCCCCCCCCTAGCGGGAGGCGAGACCCAGTACTTC. Translated, it gives CSVPPLAGGETQYF.

The chain employs TRBV27 and TRBJ2-2, with 11 bases identical to TRBD2. With V trimmed by 5 bases and J by 4 bases, 12 bases remained unmatched. Germline lookup yields CDR1 MNHEY and CDR2 SMNVEV (reference sequence). The CDR3 has 18 residues. The CDR3 is CASSLKGSGGAGTGELFF. The CDR3 region has the DNA TGTGCCAGCAGTCTGAAGGGTAGCGGGGGGGCGGGCACCGGGGAGCTGTTTTTT.

The V call is TRBV12-3 or TRBV12-4, the J call TRBJ1-1; D unclear. The V end was cut by 6 bases, the J end by 7 bases, with 12 bases between. This CDR3 is 12 amino acids long. CDR3 sequence (DNA): TGTGCCAGCAGCTCCTTCTCCATTGAAGCTTTCTTT. Protein product: CASSSFSIEAFF.

The chain carries TRBV15 and TRBJ1-1, with 7 bases identical to TRBD1. V shed 0 bases and J 4 bases; nucleotides not matched to a gene: 8. This CDR3 is 16 amino acids long. The germline V gene has CDR1 LNHNV and CDR2 YYDKDF (reference sequence). CDR3 loop: CATSRDFLRGGTEAFF. The CDR3 nucleotides are TGTGCCACCAGCAGAGATTTTCTCAGGGGGGGCACTGAAGCTTTCTTT.

The chain combines TRBV19 with TRBJ2-1; 10 bases map to TRBD2. Unmatched junction bases numbered 5, after V lost 6 bases and J lost 15 bases. CDR3 length equals 11 residues. Germline V lookup: CDR1 LNHDA, CDR2 SQIVND (reference sequence). This chain's CDR3 is CASRVAGGWFF. CDR3 DNA: TGTGCCAGTAGGGTAGCGGGGGGCTGGTTCTTC.

The chain uses TRBV29-1 and TRBJ2-2, with a possible D match to TRBD2 (5 bases). This CDR3 has 14 amino acids. V was pared by 4 bases and J by 7 bases, with 16 bases between. Per germline, CDR1 SQVTM and CDR2 ANQGSEA. The CDR3: CSVVLALGGGELFF. CDR3 nucleotides: TGCAGCGTTGTGTTGGCCCTAGGAGGCGGGGAGCTGTTTTTT.

The genes are TRBV7-2 and TRBJ2-1; weak D call: TRBD2 (6 bases). The germline gives CDR1 SGHTA, CDR2 FQGNSA. Trimming took off 3 bases at V and 1 base at J, with 10 bases between the two ends. This CDR3 spans 15 amino acids. The CDR3 here is CASSFTSGSYNEQFF. The DNA of the CDR3 is TGTGCCAGCAGCTTTACGAGCGGGTCCTACAATGAGCAGTTCTTC. Supplemented by reference TRBV7-2 and TRBJ2-1, the full variable domain reads GAGVSQSPSNKVTEKGKDVELRCDPISGHTALYWYRQSLGQGLEFLIYFQGNSAPDKSGLPSDRFSAERTGGSVSTLTIQRTQQEDSAVYLCASSFTSGSYNEQFFGPGTRLTVL.

The chain employs TRBV12-5 and TRBJ1-1; TRBD1 matches 8 bases. The ends lost 10 bases at V and 6 bases at J; junction bases unmatched: 7. The CDR3 has 12 residues. Germline CDR1 is LGHNT and CDR2 is FRNRAP. CDR3 DNA sequence: TGTGCTACCCGACAGGGGCACGCTGAAGCTTTCTTT. Protein: CATRQGHAEAFF.

The chain recombines TRBV5-1 with TRBJ2-5, with D possibly being TRBD1 (6 bases). CDR1 is SGHRS and CDR2 is YFSETQ in the germline V gene. V was clipped by 2 bases and J by 4 bases, with 9 bases between them. This CDR3 region has 13 residues. The CDR3 reads CASSFAGVETQYF. CDR3 nucleotide sequence: TGCGCCAGCAGCTTTGCAGGGGTAGAGACCCAGTACTTC.

The chain recombines TRBV7-8 with TRBJ2-7, with 15 bases identical to TRBD2. This CDR3 is 16 amino acids long. After removal of 8 bases from V and 4 bases from J, the junction contained 9 bases not matched to a gene. Germline CDR1 reads SGHVS; CDR2 reads FQNEAQ. The chain's CDR3 is CASHRGGLAGGYEQYF. The CDR3 DNA reads TGTGCCAGCCACCGAGGAGGACTAGCGGGGGGGTACGAGCAGTACTTC.

The CDR3 here is CASSKTDIVYEQYV. The DNA for the CDR3 is TGTGCCAGCTCTAAAACCGACATCGTGTACGAGCAGTACGTC. The chain recombines TRBV18 with TRBJ2-7; D call uncertain. The V gene's germline CDR1 is KGHSH and CDR2 LQKENI. The ends were cut back, 6 bases at V and 4 bases at J, with 16 bases in the middle. The CDR3 contains 14 residues.

The chain uses TRBV3-1 (or the pseudogene TRBV3-2) and TRBJ2-2, with D unclear. Trimming took off 0 bases at V and 6 bases at J, with 8 bases between the two ends. CDR1 and CDR2 (germline): LGHDT, YNNKEL (reference sequence). There are 14 residues in the CDR3. This chain's CDR3 is CASSQDPSPGELFF. As DNA, the CDR3 is TGTGCCAGCAGCCAAGACCCCTCTCCCGGGGAGCTGTTTTTT.

The chain couples TRBV20-1 to TRBJ2-7; 12 bases are a match to TRBD2. Germline V gene lookup returns CDR1 DFQATT and CDR2 SNEGSKA (reference sequence). Unmatched junction bases numbered 7, after V lost 3 bases and J lost 7 bases. The CDR3 is 14 amino acids. The CDR3 region has the DNA TGCAGTGCTAGTCGGCTAGCGGGGGGGCTAGAGCAGTACTTC. It yields the protein CSASRLAGGLEQYF.

The chain has TRBV3-1 (or the pseudogene TRBV3-2) and TRBJ1-2; D uncertain. In germline, CDR1 is LGHDT, CDR2 YNNKEL (reference sequence). The CDR3 runs 14 residues. The ends were cut back, 1 base at V and 2 bases at J, with 8 bases in the middle. The CDR3: CASSQVGGNYGYTF. CDR3 DNA sequence: TGTGCCAGCAGCCAAGTTGGTGGAAACTATGGCTACACCTTC.

The chain joins TRBV19 to TRBJ2-4, with D possibly TRBD1 on 5 matching bases. The V end was cut by 6 bases, the J end by 7 bases, with 25 bases between. CDR3 length: 17 residues. CDR1 and CDR2 from the germline V gene are LNHDA and SQIVND (reference sequence). This CDR3 reads CASSPDPSYGAWNIQYF. The DNA for the CDR3 is TGTGCCAGTAGCCCCGACCCTTCTTATGGGGCGTGGAACATTCAGTACTTC.

The rearrangement uses TRBV30 and TRBJ1-1; D ambiguous. CDR3 length: 17 amino acids. Germline CDR1 is GTSNPN and CDR2 is SVGIG (reference sequence). The ends were cut back, 3 bases at V and 1 base at J, with 21 bases in the middle. The CDR3 region is CAWRNRPSTFTNTEAFF. CDR3 bases: TGTGCCTGGAGAAACCGCCCGTCCACCTTCACGAACACTGAAGCTTTCTTT.